A single sample is the source of the 20 T cell receptor beta chains below, sequenced in a study of blood T cell repertoires in COVID-19. The protocol was immunoSEQ multiplex PCR, while the TCRdb copy is restricted to in-frame clones and leaves out a portion. The table lists approximately 260,000 clones, roughly 86% of them singletons. The sequenced material came from PBMCs or T cells enriched from blood (not recorded which). Source of these receptors: a woman aged 55-69 years who had recovered from COVID-19.

The V call is TRBV5-6, the J call TRBJ1-3, with D perhaps TRBD1 (5 bases). The CDR3 sequence is 16 residues long. CDR1 SGHDT and CDR2 YYEEEE come from the germline V gene. Trimming shortened V by 7 bases and J by 0 bases, and 17 bases separated the two germline ends. For the CDR3, the DNA is TGTGCCAGCCGAGGTGTGGGGGGACCCTCTGGAAACACCATATATTTT. Translated, it gives CASRGVGGPSGNTIYF.

This chain links TRBV19 with TRBJ2-1; the D is unclear. Germline CDR1 and CDR2: LNHDA and SQIVND (reference sequence). V was cut by 7 bases and J by 4 bases, with 11 bases left in between. The length of the CDR3 is 13 residues. The CDR3 loop reads CASNGQVYNEQFF. The CDR3 region has the DNA TGTGCCAGTAATGGGCAGGTTTACAATGAGCAGTTCTTC.

V usage is TRBV23-1 and J usage is TRBJ2-7; 9 bases match TRBD2. TRBV23-1 counts as an open reading frame of uncertain function. CDR3 length: 14 residues. After removal of 7 bases from V and 7 bases from J, the junction contained 11 bases not matched to a gene. In DNA, the CDR3 is TGCGCCAGCACCCAATTAGCGGGAGCTGGAGAGCAGTACTTC. Its protein is CASTQLAGAGEQYF.

The chain uses TRBV5-1 and TRBJ2-1; TRBD2 matches at 13 bases. The CDR3 length is 13 residues. V lost 6 bases to trimming and J lost 7 bases; unmatched junction nucleotides: 1. Germline-derived CDR1 and CDR2 are SGHRS and YFSETQ. CDR3: CASTTSGRNEQFF. The CDR3 DNA sequence: TGCGCCAGCACGACTAGCGGGAGGAATGAGCAGTTCTTC.

This clone was picked up one time. The chain recombines TRBV10-1 with TRBJ2-5, with 8 bases that match TRBD2. The J call may be wrong; the DNA end is better matched by TRBJ2-7. The germline V gene has CDR1 WNHNN and CDR2 SYGVQD (reference sequence). The CDR3 covers 14 residues. CDR3 region: CASSETSGPHEQYF. For the CDR3, the DNA is TGCGCCAGCAGTGAGACTAGCGGCCCCCACGAGCAGTACTTC.

The table lists this clone with a count of one. This sequence joins TRBV9 and TRBJ1-5, with D hard to call. Between the trimmed V and J ends, which lost 0 bases and 4 bases, there was a span of 14 bases. This CDR3 spans 16 amino acids. Germline V gives CDR1 SGDLS, CDR2 YYNGEE. CDR3 amino acids: CASSVGAGESNQPQHF. CDR3 DNA: TGTGCCAGCAGCGTAGGGGCGGGCGAGTCTAATCAGCCCCAGCATTTT.

The chain joins TRBV3-1 (or the pseudogene TRBV3-2) to TRBJ2-1; 12 positions match TRBD1. Germline-derived CDR1 and CDR2 are LGHDT and YNNKEL (reference sequence). The CDR3 sequence is 16 residues long. Trimming at V came to 4 bases and at J to 8 bases, leaving 9 bases not matched to a gene. As DNA, the CDR3 is TGTGCCAGCAGCCCCGAGGCGGGACAGGGGGCTTATGAGCAGTTCTTC. As protein: CASSPEAGQGAYEQFF.

The chain has TRBV9 and TRBJ2-1, with 8 bases identical to TRBD2. The germline CDR1 and CDR2 sequences are SGDLS and YYNGEE. J gave up 10 bases and V 6 bases, and 6 bases lay outside the gene matches. This CDR3 contains 12 residues. CDR3 coding DNA: TGTGCCAGCAAGGGACTAGTAGGGGAGCAGTTCTTC. This translates into CASKGLVGEQFF.

This chain joins TRBV7-2 and TRBJ1-1; 7 bases agree with TRBD1. The CDR3 consists of 14 residues. The J segment lost 7 bases and the V segment lost 7 bases, leaving 12 bases of the junction unmatched. Germline V CDR1 and CDR2: SGHTA, FQGNSA. The CDR3 loop reads CASTRRVNRGEAFF. The DNA of the CDR3 is TGTGCCAGCACCCGAAGGGTTAACAGGGGTGAAGCTTTCTTT.

This rearrangement joins TRBV5-1 to TRBJ1-1; TRBD1 matches at 7 bases. The CDR3 extends over 14 amino acids. CDR1 and CDR2 from the germline V gene are SGHRS and YFSETQ. Germline trimming cut 8 bases from V and 1 base from J; bases unmatched to any gene: 8. The CDR3 here is CASRPGTENTEAFF. The CDR3 DNA is TGCGCCAGTCGACCAGGGACAGAGAACACTGAAGCTTTCTTT. Filled out from reference TRBV5-1 and TRBJ1-1, the complete variable domain reads KAGVTQTPRYLIKTRGQQVTLSCSPISGHRSVSWYQQTPGQGLQFLFEYFSETQRNKGNFPGRFSGRQFSNSRSEMNVSTLELGDSALYLCASRPGTENTEAFFGQGTRLTVV.

Points on this clone: Other DNA sequences from this sample encode an identical CDR3 as well. CDR3 amino acids: CASSRGGEKLFF. The CDR3, as DNA: TGTGCCAGCAGCCGAGGTGGGGAAAAACTGTTTTTT. V and J are TRBV12-3 or TRBV12-4 and TRBJ1-4; D is uncertain. The CDR3 sequence is 12 residues long. V was trimmed by 6 bases and J by 8 bases, leaving 10 bases between them.

V usage is TRBV5-3 and J usage is TRBJ1-2; D gene uncertain. TRBV5-3 is assigned to the ORF class and has an uncertain function. The CDR3 totals 17 residues. V was clipped by 2 bases and J by 4 bases, with 21 bases between them. CDR3 region: CARSFCVSYRGPYGYTF. CDR3 nucleotides: TGTGCCAGAAGCTTTTGTGTGAGCTACCGAGGCCCCTATGGCTACACCTTC.

V usage is TRBV20-1 and J usage is TRBJ1-2; D remains unclear. From germline, CDR1 is DFQATT and CDR2 SNEGSKA (reference sequence). The germline V and J ends were trimmed by 3 bases and 2 bases, with 7 bases remaining between them. The CDR3 is 12 amino acids. The CDR3 spells CSASVGNYGYTF. The CDR3 DNA reads TGCAGTGCTAGTGTGGGCAACTATGGCTACACCTTC.

The chain links TRBV9 to TRBJ1-1; 8 bases are shared with TRBD1. V shed 0 bases, J shed 2 bases, and the junction held 3 bases outside the gene matches. This CDR3 spans 15 amino acids. Germline loops: CDR1 SGDLS, CDR2 YYNGEE. The CDR3, as DNA: TGTGCCAGCAGCGTAGGGGCAGGGGGCAACACTGAAGCTTTCTTT. It translates to CASSVGAGGNTEAFF.

This chain connects TRBV6-5 to TRBJ2-7; D remains unclear. The length of the CDR3 is 15 residues. The ends were cut back, 6 bases at V and 1 base at J, with 16 bases in the middle. Germline lookup yields CDR1 MNHEY and CDR2 SVGAGI. CDR3 region: CASSYSEYLSYEQYF. The CDR3 coding sequence is TGTGCCAGCAGCTACAGCGAATACTTATCCTACGAGCAGTACTTC.

The chain recombines TRBV5-4 with TRBJ2-1; TRBD1 agrees at 9 bases. V shed 3 bases and J 0 bases; nucleotides not matched to a gene: 16. The CDR3 spans 20 residues. Germline lookup yields CDR1 SGHNT and CDR2 YYREEE (reference sequence). The CDR3 sequence is CASSSESGTGYFSSYNEQFF. CDR3 in DNA: TGTGCCAGCAGCTCTGAATCCGGGACAGGGTACTTCAGCTCCTACAATGAGCAGTTCTTC.

The chain has TRBV2 and TRBJ1-1, with D perhaps matching TRBD1 (5 bases). Germline V lookup: CDR1 SNHLY, CDR2 FYNNEI. The germline V and J ends were trimmed by 4 bases and 1 base, with 7 bases remaining between them. The CDR3 spans 13 residues. In nucleotides, the CDR3 is TGTGCCAGCAGTGGGACACCGAACACTGAAGCTTTCTTT. This gives the protein CASSGTPNTEAFF.

The J gene is TRBJ2-3, the V gene TRBV11-2, with TRBD2 identical over 14 bases. The V gene's germline CDR1 is SGHAT and CDR2 FQNNGV. This CDR3 comprises 15 residues. The ends lost 3 bases at V and 4 bases at J; junction bases unmatched: 0. The CDR3 DNA follows: TGTGCCAGCAGCTTGGGACTAGCGGGAGCAGATACGCAGTATTTT. It codes for CASSLGLAGADTQYF.

V usage is TRBV24-1 and J usage is TRBJ2-2, with TRBD2 as a possible D gene (5 bases). V was shortened by 4 bases and J by 9 bases, with 17 bases between the two germline ends. Germline V gene sequence: CDR1 KGHDR, CDR2 SFDVKD. The CDR3 has 15 residues. CDR3 protein: CATSDRTGAKRELFF. The CDR3 bases are TGTGCCACCAGTGACCGGACTGGAGCCAAGCGGGAGCTGTTTTTT.

The J gene is TRBJ2-7, the V gene TRBV19, with a tentative D call TRBD1 (6 bases). This CDR3 is built from 13 residues. V was pared by 5 bases and J by 2 bases, with 10 bases between. Germline lookup yields CDR1 LNHDA and CDR2 SQIVND (reference sequence). CDR3: CASSPGTTYEQYF. In DNA form, the CDR3 reads TGTGCCAGTAGTCCAGGGACAACCTACGAGCAGTACTTC. The entire variable domain, with the rest obtained from reference TRBV19 and TRBJ2-7, is as follows: DGGITQSPKYLFRKEGQNVTLSCEQNLNHDAMYWYRQDPGQGLRLIYYSQIVNDFQKGDIAEGYSVSREKKESFPLTVTSAQKNPTAFYLCASSPGTTYEQYFGPGTRLTVT.